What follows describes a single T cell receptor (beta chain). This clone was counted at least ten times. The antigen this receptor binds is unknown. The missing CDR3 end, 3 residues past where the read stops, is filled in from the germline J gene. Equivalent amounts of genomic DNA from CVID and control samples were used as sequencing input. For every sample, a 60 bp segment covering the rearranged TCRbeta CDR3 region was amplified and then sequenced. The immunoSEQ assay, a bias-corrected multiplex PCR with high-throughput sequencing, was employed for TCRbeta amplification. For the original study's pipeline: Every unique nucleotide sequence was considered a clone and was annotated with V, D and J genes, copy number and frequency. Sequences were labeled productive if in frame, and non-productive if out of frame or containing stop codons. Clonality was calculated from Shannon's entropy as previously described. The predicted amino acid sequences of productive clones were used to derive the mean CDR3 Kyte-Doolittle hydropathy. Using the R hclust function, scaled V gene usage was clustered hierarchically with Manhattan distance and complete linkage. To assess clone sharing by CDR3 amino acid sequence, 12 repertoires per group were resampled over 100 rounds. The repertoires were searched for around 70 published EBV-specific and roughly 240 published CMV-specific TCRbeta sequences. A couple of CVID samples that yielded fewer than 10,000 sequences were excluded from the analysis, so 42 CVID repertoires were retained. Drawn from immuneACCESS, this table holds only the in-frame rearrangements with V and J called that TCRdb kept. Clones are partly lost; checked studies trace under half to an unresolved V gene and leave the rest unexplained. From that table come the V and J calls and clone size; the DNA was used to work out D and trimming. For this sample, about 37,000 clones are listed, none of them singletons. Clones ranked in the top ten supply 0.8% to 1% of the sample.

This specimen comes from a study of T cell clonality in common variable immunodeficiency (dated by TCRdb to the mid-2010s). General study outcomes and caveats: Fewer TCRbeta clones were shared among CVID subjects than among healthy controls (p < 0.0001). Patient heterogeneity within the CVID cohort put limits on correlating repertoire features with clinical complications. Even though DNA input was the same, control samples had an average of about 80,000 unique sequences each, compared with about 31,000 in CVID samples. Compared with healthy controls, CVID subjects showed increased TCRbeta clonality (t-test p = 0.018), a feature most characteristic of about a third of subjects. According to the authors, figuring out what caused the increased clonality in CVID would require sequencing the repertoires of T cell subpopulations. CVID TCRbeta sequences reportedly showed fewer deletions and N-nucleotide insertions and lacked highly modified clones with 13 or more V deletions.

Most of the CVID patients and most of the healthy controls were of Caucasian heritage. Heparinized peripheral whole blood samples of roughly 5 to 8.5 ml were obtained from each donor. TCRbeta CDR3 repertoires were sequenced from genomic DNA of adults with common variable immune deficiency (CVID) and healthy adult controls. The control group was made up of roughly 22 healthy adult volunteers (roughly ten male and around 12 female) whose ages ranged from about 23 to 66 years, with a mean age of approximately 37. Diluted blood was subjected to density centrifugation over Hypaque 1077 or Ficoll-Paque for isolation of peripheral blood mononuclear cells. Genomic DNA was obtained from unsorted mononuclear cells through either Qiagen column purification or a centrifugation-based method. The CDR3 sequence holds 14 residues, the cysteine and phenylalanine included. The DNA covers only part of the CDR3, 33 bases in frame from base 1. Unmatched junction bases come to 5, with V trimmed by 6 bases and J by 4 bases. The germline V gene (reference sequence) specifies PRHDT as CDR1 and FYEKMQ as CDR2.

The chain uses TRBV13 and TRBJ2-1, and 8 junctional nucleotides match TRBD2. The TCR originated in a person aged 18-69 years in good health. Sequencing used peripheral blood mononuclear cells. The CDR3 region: CASRQTSEYNEQFF. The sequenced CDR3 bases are TGTGCCAGCAGGCAGACTAGCGAATACAATGAG. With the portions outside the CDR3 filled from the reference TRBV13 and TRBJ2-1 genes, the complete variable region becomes AAGVIQSPRHLIKEKRETATLKCYPIPRHDTVYWYQQGPGQDPQFLISFYEKMQSDKGSIPDRFSAQQFSDYHSELNMSSLELGDSALYFCASRQTSEYNEQFFGPGTRLTVL.